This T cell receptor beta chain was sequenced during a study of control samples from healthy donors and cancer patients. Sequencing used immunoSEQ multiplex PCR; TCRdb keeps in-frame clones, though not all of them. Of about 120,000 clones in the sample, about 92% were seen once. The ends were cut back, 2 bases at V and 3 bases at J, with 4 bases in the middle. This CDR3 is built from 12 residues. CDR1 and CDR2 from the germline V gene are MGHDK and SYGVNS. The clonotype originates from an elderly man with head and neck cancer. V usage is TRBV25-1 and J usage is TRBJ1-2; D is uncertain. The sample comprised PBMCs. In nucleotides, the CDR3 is TGTGCCAGCAGTGAAAACTACTATGGCTACACCTTC. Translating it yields CASSENYYGYTF.